One and the same sample provided the 29 T cell receptor beta chains below, sequenced in a study of identical twins. TCRdb used MiXCR to reprocess the 5' RACE reads, holding one entry per CDR3 protein. The sample lists under 800,000 distinct CDR3 sequences; about 20% were seen once. These data are also associated with another study on T cells expressing NK-cell markers.

The sample was PBMCs. The receptors here all came from a woman aged 18-30 years in good health.

This clonotype occurred a few times. V is TRBV20-1 and J is TRBJ2-3; TRBD2 matches at 7 bases. With 5 bases clipped from V and 1 base from J, the junction kept 9 bases outside the gene matches. CDR3 length equals 15 residues. Germline V gene data show CDR1 as DFQATT and CDR2 as SNEGSKA (reference sequence). The CDR3: CSAGEGIPRTDTQYF. The DNA of the CDR3 is TGCAGTGCTGGGGAGGGGATCCCCCGCACAGATACGCAGTATTTT.

V gene TRBV25-1 combines with J gene TRBJ2-7; TRBD2 matches 11 bases. V trimming: 9 bases; J trimming: 5 bases; junction bases outside the gene matches: 18. The germline CDR1 and CDR2 sequences are MGHDK and SYGVNS. CDR3 length: 17 residues. CDR3: CARPPSTIAGGPNEQYF. Here the CDR3 DNA reads TGTGCCAGACCCCCTTCAACAATAGCGGGAGGGCCCAACGAGCAGTACTTC.

This chain joins TRBV7-3 and TRBJ1-1; D is uncertain. V was cut by 5 bases and J by 6 bases, with 13 bases left in between. Germline V gives CDR1 SGHTA, CDR2 FQGTGA. The CDR3 length is 13 residues. The CDR3 DNA reads TGTGCCAGCAGCACGGCGGCCGGGGCTGAAGCTTTCTTT. Its protein product is CASSTAAGAEAFF.

This clonotype was recorded a few times. This chain connects TRBV4-2 to TRBJ2-5; 9 nucleotides agree with TRBD1. Germline V lookup: CDR1 LGHNA, CDR2 YNFKEQ. V shed 2 bases and J 7 bases; nucleotides not matched to a gene: 5. The CDR3 runs 14 residues. This CDR3 is CASSQTGGSGTQYF. CDR3 in DNA: TGTGCCAGCAGCCAAACAGGGGGCTCCGGGACCCAGTACTTC.

CDR3 protein: CASSLLPGGRTYNEQFF. DNA of the CDR3: TGTGCCAGCAGCCTCCTACCTGGCGGGAGAACCTACAATGAGCAGTTCTTC. This chain links TRBV7-2 with TRBJ2-1, with TRBD2 identical over 7 bases. Germline loops: CDR1 SGHTA, CDR2 FQGNSA. The CDR3 is made up of 17 amino acids. Losses at the gene ends were 5 bases for V and 2 bases for J; bases not matched to a gene: 12.

Only a few counts were recorded for this clonotype. V and J are TRBV7-3 and TRBJ2-2; tentatively, D is TRBD2 (7 bases). CDR1 is SGHTA, CDR2 FQGTGA, per germline. Between the trimmed V and J ends, which lost 8 bases and 4 bases, there was a span of 11 bases. This CDR3 has 13 amino acids. The chain's CDR3 is CASAGASTGELFF. DNA for the CDR3: TGTGCCAGCGCGGGGGCTTCCACCGGGGAGCTGTTTTTT.

This clonotype appeared many times. Relative to the germline gene, one junction end is altered; a read error may explain this. V and J are TRBV5-1 and TRBJ2-2, with a possible D match to TRBD1 (6 bases). The CDR3 spans 14 residues. CDR1 SGHRS and CDR2 YFSETQ come from the germline V gene. CDR3 sequence reads: CASSLQGNTGELFF. The CDR3 DNA follows: TGTGCCAGCAGTCTACAGGGGAACACCGGGGAGCTGTTTTTT.

The chain is built from TRBV20-1 and TRBJ2-3, with D unresolved. This CDR3 spans 15 amino acids. Trimming cost V 0 bases and J 10 bases, with 20 bases left between them. The germline V gene encodes CDR1 DFQATT and CDR2 SNEGSKA (reference sequence). In DNA form, the CDR3 reads TGCAGTGCTAGAGAATCCCGTGTAGGGCTGAACTCGCAGTATTTT. This encodes CSARESRVGLNSQYF.

This clonotype was recorded only once. The chain combines TRBV5-1 with TRBJ1-4; D gene uncertain. The CDR3 totals 14 residues. CDR1 SGHRS and CDR2 YFSETQ come from the germline V gene. The ends were cut back, 1 base at V and 4 bases at J, with 8 bases in the middle. The CDR3 spells CASSLIDNNEKLFF. The CDR3 DNA reads TGCGCCAGCAGCTTGATAGATAATAATGAAAAACTGTTTTTT. The variable domain in full, completed from reference TRBV5-1 and TRBJ1-4, reads KAGVTQTPRYLIKTRGQQVTLSCSPISGHRSVSWYQQTPGQGLQFLFEYFSETQRNKGNFPGRFSGRQFSNSRSEMNVSTLELGDSALYLCASSLIDNNEKLFFGSGTQLSVL.

The J gene is TRBJ2-5, the V gene TRBV7-6; 7 positions match TRBD1. Germline lookup yields CDR1 SGHVS and CDR2 FNYEAQ. The CDR3 length is 16 residues. J gave up 4 bases and V 3 bases, and 11 bases lay outside the gene matches. CDR3 region: CASSFSPGAGGETQYF. The CDR3 nucleotides read TGTGCCAGCAGCTTCAGCCCCGGAGCAGGGGGAGAGACCCAGTACTTC.

The rearrangement uses TRBV20-1 and TRBJ2-1, with 12 bases aligning to TRBD2. J lost 7 bases, V lost 4 bases, and 5 bases had no gene match. CDR3 length: 14 amino acids. Germline-derived CDR1 and CDR2 are DFQATT and SNEGSKA (reference sequence). This chain's CDR3 is CSAIDLAGGNEQFF. Written as DNA, the CDR3 is TGCAGTGCTATCGACCTAGCGGGAGGGAATGAGCAGTTCTTC.

The rearrangement joins TRBV7-9 to TRBJ2-7, with D possibly matching TRBD2 (6 bases). Germline V gene sequence: CDR1 SEHNR, CDR2 FQNEAQ (reference sequence). This CDR3 has 13 residues. The V and J ends lost 3 bases and 9 bases respectively, with 15 bases between them. CDR3 region: CASSFGGVLGQYF. The CDR3 DNA is TGTGCCAGCAGCTTCGGCGGGGTTTTAGGGCAGTACTTC. Supplemented by reference TRBV7-9 and TRBJ2-7, the full variable domain reads DTGVSQNPRHKITKRGQNVTFRCDPISEHNRLYWYRQTLGQGPEFLTYFQNEAQLEKSRLLSDRFSAERPKGSFSTLEIQRTEQGDSAMYLCASSFGGVLGQYFGPGTRLTVT.

This chain uses TRBV7-3 with TRBJ2-3, with 10 bases matching TRBD2. CDR1 SGHTA and CDR2 FQGTGA come from the germline V gene. With 8 bases clipped from V and 5 bases from J, the junction kept 10 bases outside the gene matches. This CDR3 is built from 15 residues. This CDR3 is CASSLSGGFRDTQYF. As DNA, the CDR3 is TGTGCCAGCTCCCTTAGCGGGGGGTTCCGAGATACGCAGTATTTT.

A few counts support this clonotype. The chain employs TRBV3-1 and TRBJ2-6, with a weak D call TRBD1 (6 bases). With 1 base removed from V and 0 bases from J, the gap between germline ends came to 16 bases. This CDR3 comprises 19 residues. Looked up from germline, CDR1 is LGHDT and CDR2 is YNNKEL (reference sequence). The CDR3 DNA follows: TGTGCCAGCAGCCAAGTCATCCAGGGGTCTTACTCTGGGGCCAACGTCCTGACTTTC. Its protein is CASSQVIQGSYSGANVLTF. The complete variable domain, with remaining parts taken from reference TRBV3-1 and TRBJ2-6, reads DTAVSQTPKYLVTQMGNDKSIKCEQNLGHDTMYWYKQDSKKFLKIMFSYNNKELIINETVPNRFSPKSPDKAHLNLHINSLELGDSAVYFCASSQVIQGSYSGANVLTFGAGSRLTVL.

CDR3 DNA sequence: TGTGCCAGCAGCTTAGAGCGTGGCCAGGTAGGGGCCAACGTCCTGACTTTC. The encoded protein is CASSLERGQVGANVLTF. The J gene is TRBJ2-6, the V gene TRBV7-6, with no clear D. The germline V gene has CDR1 SGHVS and CDR2 FNYEAQ. Trimming took 1 base from V and 4 from J, leaving 14 bases between them. The CDR3 covers 17 residues.

This chain connects TRBV9 to TRBJ2-3, with D tentatively TRBD1 or TRBD2 (5 bases each). Germline V CDR1 and CDR2: SGDLS, YYNGEE. The V end lost 3 bases, the J end lost 5 bases, and 22 bases lay between the germline ends. The CDR3 has 17 amino acids. The CDR3 DNA reads TGTGCCAGCAGCGCTCGACCAGGGTCGGTGGAGGAAGATACGCAGTATTTT. It specifies CASSARPGSVEEDTQYF.

This clonotype was counted only a few times. The chain joins TRBV9 to TRBJ2-3; TRBD2 matches at 10 bases. The length of the CDR3 is 16 residues. Per germline, CDR1 SGDLS and CDR2 YYNGEE. The V segment lost 0 bases and the J segment 5 bases; nucleotides outside the gene matches: 6. CDR3 nucleotide sequence: TGTGCCAGCAGCGTAGCGGCTAGCGGGAGCCAAGATACGCAGTATTTT. Protein: CASSVAASGSQDTQYF.

This clonotype showed up just a few times. The chain couples TRBV7-3 to TRBJ1-1; the D is unclear. In germline, CDR1 is SGHTA, CDR2 FQGTGA. The CDR3 spans 13 residues. V gave up 4 bases and J gave up 5 bases, with 11 bases separating them. The CDR3 here is CASSSGSDTEAFF. CDR3 coding DNA: TGTGCCAGCAGCTCCGGTTCGGATACTGAAGCTTTCTTT. The whole variable domain, filled in from reference TRBV7-3 and TRBJ1-1, reads GAGVSQTPSNKVTEKGKYVELRCDPISGHTALYWYRQSLGQGPEFLIYFQGTGAADDSGLPNDRFFAVRPEGSVSTLKIQRTERGDSAVYLCASSSGSDTEAFFGQGTRLTVV.

This clonotype has more than one count but fewer than ten. The chain links TRBV5-1 to TRBJ2-4; 9 bases are a match to TRBD1. The CDR3 is 15 amino acids. Germline V gene sequence: CDR1 SGHRS, CDR2 YFSETQ. V lost 1 base and J lost 9; bases outside the gene matches: 8. CDR3 loop: CASSLSGTGSSIQYF. The CDR3 DNA reads TGCGCCAGCAGCTTGTCTGGGACAGGGTCATCCATTCAGTACTTC.

V is TRBV7-9 and J is TRBJ2-1, with D perhaps assigned TRBD1 or TRBD2 (5 bases each). The CDR3 is 16 residues long. Looked up from germline, CDR1 is SEHNR and CDR2 is FQNEAQ (reference sequence). V lost 2 bases to trimming and J lost 3 bases, with 14 bases between them. The CDR3 nucleotides read TGTGCCAGCAGCTTAATGGGGACCGCGGGCTACAATGAGCAGTTCTTC. This gives the protein CASSLMGTAGYNEQFF. Filled out from reference TRBV7-9 and TRBJ2-1, the complete variable domain reads DTGVSQNPRHKITKRGQNVTFRCDPISEHNRLYWYRQTLGQGPEFLTYFQNEAQLEKSRLLSDRFSAERPKGSFSTLEIQRTEQGDSAMYLCASSLMGTAGYNEQFFGPGTRLTVL.

V gene TRBV5-1 combines with J gene TRBJ1-2; 7 bases agree with TRBD1. The germline V gene encodes CDR1 SGHRS and CDR2 YFSETQ. V shed 2 bases and J 8 bases; nucleotides not matched to a gene: 3. This CDR3 has 12 residues. The CDR3 protein is CASSFDREGYTF. For the CDR3, the DNA is TGCGCCAGCAGCTTTGACAGGGAAGGCTACACCTTC.

CDR3: CASRLATGQQAQYF. In nucleotides, the CDR3 is TGTGCCAGCAGGTTGGCGACAGGGCAACAGGCGCAGTATTTT. This chain uses TRBV7-9 with TRBJ2-3, with 7 positions matching TRBD1. V was pared by 6 bases and J by 10 bases, with 13 bases of the junction left unmatched. Germline V lookup: CDR1 SEHNR, CDR2 FQNEAQ (reference sequence). CDR3 length: 14 amino acids.

The chain recombines TRBV5-1 with TRBJ1-2, with unresolved D. In germline, CDR1 is SGHRS, CDR2 YFSETQ. The CDR3 covers 13 residues. The V gene lost 0 bases and the J gene lost 7 bases, with 10 bases spanning the gap. The CDR3 loop is CASSLDIRSGYTF. In DNA form, the CDR3 reads TGCGCCAGCAGCTTGGACATAAGATCTGGCTACACCTTC.

This clonotype was found once. The rearrangement joins TRBV20-1 to TRBJ2-1; TRBD2 aligns across 12 bases. This CDR3 comprises 18 residues. The V gene end was trimmed by 2 bases and the J gene end by 0 bases; junction bases not matched to a gene: 8. CDR1 is DFQATT and CDR2 is SNEGSKA in the germline V gene (reference sequence). DNA of the CDR3: TGCAGTGCTAGAATCCTAGCGGGAGGGATGAGCTCCTACAATGAGCAGTTCTTC. Protein product: CSARILAGGMSSYNEQFF.

This chain joins TRBV12-3 or TRBV12-4 and TRBJ1-1, with D tentatively TRBD1 (5 bases). This CDR3 comprises 15 residues. Between the trimmed V and J ends, which lost 3 bases and 4 bases, there was a span of 15 bases. This CDR3 is CASSFPGTLSTEAFF. CDR3 bases: TGTGCCAGCAGTTTTCCGGGGACTCTGAGCACTGAAGCTTTCTTT.

The J gene is TRBJ1-2, the V gene TRBV6-6; D gene ambiguous. Germline CDR1 is MNHNY and CDR2 is SVGAGI (reference sequence). The CDR3 is 13 amino acids. Trimming removed 7 bases at V and 4 bases at J, with 13 bases between. The CDR3 DNA is TGTGCCAGCACCGGATCGGGGTCCTATGGCTACACCTTC. This translates into CASTGSGSYGYTF.

V usage is TRBV19 and J usage is TRBJ1-2, with 7 bases lining up with TRBD1. The germline CDR1 and CDR2 sequences are LNHDA and SQIVND (reference sequence). The CDR3 has 13 amino acids. The V and J ends lost 6 bases and 4 bases, in that order; junction bases with no gene match: 5. The CDR3 loop is CASRAQGFYGYTF. The CDR3, as DNA: TGTGCCAGTAGGGCACAGGGGTTCTATGGCTACACCTTC.

This rearrangement joins TRBV15 to TRBJ2-5; D gene unclear. The length of the CDR3 is 15 residues. Trimming removed 4 bases from V and 1 base from J, with 13 bases in between. CDR1 is LNHNV, CDR2 YYDKDF, per germline (reference sequence). The CDR3 sequence is CATSTVGRSQETQYF. The CDR3 region has the DNA TGTGCCACCAGCACCGTCGGGCGGTCCCAAGAGACCCAGTACTTC.

This chain uses TRBV4-3 with TRBJ2-3; 10 bases align to TRBD2. The CDR3 totals 17 residues. Germline loops: CDR1 LGHNA, CDR2 YSLEER. J gave up 3 bases and V 5 bases, and 11 bases lay outside the gene matches. CDR3 sequence reads: CASSFQREGSKTDTQYF. In nucleotides, the CDR3 is TGCGCCAGCAGCTTCCAGCGGGAGGGCAGTAAGACAGATACGCAGTATTTT.